The source of this TCR beta chain is a study of blood T cells in healthy people across ages. Study-wide context: Template switching captured about one barcoded beta molecule per two T cells.

Per the germline V gene, CDR1 is WNHNN and CDR2 is SYGVQD (reference sequence). V was pared by 6 bases and J by 1 base, with 2 bases of the junction left unmatched. This CDR3 comprises 14 residues. Through a sample-barcoded 5' primer and a J-beta primer mix, a second PCR was run for roughly 7 to 11 cycles. One entry per CDR3 protein, called by TCRdb with MiXCR from the 5' RACE reads. The data show more than 550,000 distinct CDR3 sequences, with 22% seen just once and about 20% held by the top ten. The sample consisted of blood. The origin of this receptor is a man aged 65-85 years in good health. The chain combines TRBV10-1 with TRBJ2-2; 7 nucleotides align to TRBD1. The CDR3 DNA is TGCGCCAGCAGGGGACAGATGAACACCGGGGAGCTGTTTTTT. Translated: CASRGQMNTGELFF.